This T cell receptor (beta chain) is from a study of T cell changes during pregnancy in multiple sclerosis. Sequencing used immunoSEQ multiplex PCR; TCRdb keeps in-frame clones, though not all of them. The data show fewer than 40,000 clones, about nine tenths seen once. Germline assignment: CDR1 SGHNT and CDR2 YYREEE (reference sequence). This CDR3 is built from 14 residues. With 2 bases clipped from V and 5 bases from J, the junction kept 4 bases outside the gene matches. The clonotype was recovered from a female donor with multiple sclerosis, enrolled in a pregnancy study. The gene calls are TRBV5-4 and TRBJ1-1, with 9 positions matching TRBD1. The material sequenced was CD8+ T cells from peripheral blood mononuclear cells, taken before pregnancy. In DNA form, the CDR3 reads TGTGCCAGCAGCTTTAACAGGGGGCATACTGAAGCTTTCTTT. Translated, it gives CASSFNRGHTEAFF.